These 25 T cell receptor beta chains originate from one sample sequenced in a study of siplizumab effects on memory and regulatory T cells. Generated by immunoSEQ multiplex PCR, the TCRdb table keeps only in-frame clones and is missing some. The sample yields tens of thousands of clones, around 97% seen once. Specimen: naive CD8+ T cells sorted from blood. The receptors originated from a human donor in good health.

This clone has a single count. This chain connects TRBV6-6 to TRBJ2-3, with D perhaps matching TRBD1 or TRBD2 (5 bases each). In germline, CDR1 is MNHNY, CDR2 SVGAGI (reference sequence). V was shortened by 5 bases and J by 2 bases, with 14 bases between the two germline ends. The CDR3 extends over 15 amino acids. The CDR3 loop is CASSTGGLATDTQYF. The CDR3 DNA reads TGTGCCAGCAGTACAGGAGGTCTAGCCACAGATACGCAGTATTTT.

The chain joins TRBV11-1 to TRBJ2-7, with a tentative D call TRBD2 (6 bases). This CDR3 spans 13 amino acids. Germline CDR1 is SGHAT and CDR2 is FQDESV (reference sequence). Trimming removed 10 bases at V and 2 bases at J, with 15 bases between. The CDR3 sequence is CATGGENPYEQYF. CDR3 nucleotide sequence: TGTGCCACCGGCGGGGAAAACCCCTACGAGCAGTACTTC. The full variable domain, with the rest looked up from reference TRBV11-1 and TRBJ2-7, is EAEVAQSPRYKITEKSQAVAFWCDPISGHATLYWYRQILGQGPELLVQFQDESVVDDSQLPKDRFSAERLKGVDSTLKIQPAELGDSAMYLCATGGENPYEQYFGPGTRLTVT.

The V call is TRBV27, the J call TRBJ2-7, with 11 nucleotides matching TRBD2. Germline assignment: CDR1 MNHEY and CDR2 SMNVEV (reference sequence). V was pared by 5 bases and J by 5 bases, with 17 bases of the junction left unmatched. The CDR3 runs 18 residues. The DNA of the CDR3 is TGTGCCAGCAGTAGGCCCCCTAGGAATAGCGGGAGGGAGAACGAGCAGTACTTC. Translated, it gives CASSRPPRNSGRENEQYF.

The rearrangement uses TRBV10-1 and TRBJ2-5; 7 bases fit TRBD1. In germline, CDR1 is WNHNN, CDR2 SYGVQD (reference sequence). CDR3 length: 14 residues. J was trimmed by 5 bases and V by 5 bases; bases with no gene match: 8. The chain's CDR3 is CASSSTGTRETQYF. The CDR3 DNA reads as TGCGCCAGCAGTTCGACAGGGACACGGGAGACCCAGTACTTC.

The gene calls are TRBV27 and TRBJ2-5; D is unresolved. The V gene lost 2 bases and the J gene lost 7 bases, with 5 bases spanning the gap. Germline CDR1 and CDR2: MNHEY and SMNVEV (reference sequence). CDR3 length: 11 amino acids. CDR3 protein: CASSLKGTQYF. The CDR3 DNA sequence: TGTGCCAGCAGTTTAAAAGGGACCCAGTACTTC.

The chain employs TRBV6-1 and TRBJ1-2; D unclear. The CDR3 is 13 residues long. Germline CDR1 is MNHNS and CDR2 is SASEGT. The V end lost 1 base, the J end lost 5 bases, and 8 bases lay between the germline ends. The CDR3 region is CASSEGGEYGYTF. The CDR3 bases are TGTGCCAGCAGTGAAGGCGGAGAGTATGGCTACACCTTC.

The chain couples TRBV2 to TRBJ2-2, with D unresolved. The CDR3 consists of 14 residues. The ends were cut back, 4 bases at V and 0 bases at J, with 6 bases in the middle. CDR1 SNHLY and CDR2 FYNNEI come from the germline V gene. The CDR3 loop reads CASSVRTNTGELFF. The CDR3 region has the DNA TGTGCCAGCAGTGTAAGAACGAACACCGGGGAGCTGTTTTTT. The whole variable domain, filled in from reference TRBV2 and TRBJ2-2, reads EPEVTQTPSHQVTQMGQEVILRCVPISNHLYFYWYRQILGQKVEFLVSFYNNEISEKSEIFDDQFSVERPDGSNFTLKIRSTKLEDSAMYFCASSVRTNTGELFFGEGSRLTVL.

The V call is TRBV5-6, the J call TRBJ1-2, with 7 bases fitting TRBD1. Germline V gene data show CDR1 as SGHDT and CDR2 as YYEEEE. The CDR3 length is 16 residues. J lost 0 bases, V lost 3 bases, and 8 bases had no gene match. The CDR3 nucleotides are TGTGCCAGCAGCTGGACCGGGACAGAAGCTAACTATGGCTACACCTTC. Protein: CASSWTGTEANYGYTF.

V is TRBV19 and J is TRBJ1-2; TRBD1 might be the D (5 bases). V was trimmed by 1 base and J by 6 bases, leaving 15 bases between them. Germline CDR1 and CDR2: LNHDA and SQIVND (reference sequence). This CDR3 has 15 amino acids. The CDR3 here is CASSIGTGFRDGYTF. The CDR3 region has the DNA TGTGCCAGTAGTATAGGTACAGGCTTTAGGGATGGCTACACCTTC.

The chain has TRBV7-9 and TRBJ2-5, with TRBD2 identical over 8 bases. The J segment lost 3 bases and the V segment lost 5 bases, leaving 8 bases of the junction unmatched. The CDR3 extends over 15 amino acids. Germline CDR1 and CDR2: SEHNR and FQNEAQ (reference sequence). In DNA form, the CDR3 reads TGTGCCAGCAGCCCCGAACTAGCGGAGAAAGAGACCCAGTACTTC. Translation: CASSPELAEKETQYF.

This chain links TRBV13 with TRBJ2-1; either TRBD1 or TRBD2 may fit D (5 bases each). V was trimmed by 2 bases and J by 10 bases, leaving 18 bases between them. The CDR3 is made up of 15 amino acids. CDR1 is PRHDT and CDR2 is FYEKMQ in the germline V gene (reference sequence). In nucleotides, the CDR3 is TGTGCCAGCAGCTTATACAGAGAAAGGGGCGGGGAGCAGTTCTTC. Residues: CASSLYRERGGEQFF.

The chain carries TRBV2 and TRBJ2-2; D is possibly TRBD1 (6 bases). The CDR3 runs 15 residues. Deletions cut 4 bases from V and 1 base from J, with 10 bases between. CDR1 is SNHLY, CDR2 FYNNEI, per germline. The CDR3 sequence is CASSVETGNTGELFF. The CDR3 DNA follows: TGTGCCAGCAGTGTTGAGACAGGGAACACCGGGGAGCTGTTTTTT.

In this sample, this clone turned up once. V gene TRBV14 combines with J gene TRBJ2-1; 14 positions agree with TRBD2. Trimming cost V 4 bases and J 10 bases; bases outside gene matches: 3. Germline V gene lookup returns CDR1 SGHDN and CDR2 FVKESK. The CDR3 is made up of 14 amino acids. CDR3 protein: CASSPGLAGVEQFF. The CDR3, as DNA: TGTGCCAGCAGCCCGGGACTAGCGGGAGTCGAGCAGTTCTTC.

V and J are TRBV14 and TRBJ2-7, with 7 nucleotides matching TRBD1. CDR1 and CDR2 (germline): SGHDN, FVKESK. CDR3 length: 14 residues. J lost 5 bases, V lost 0 bases, and 4 bases had no gene match. The CDR3 is CASSQETGSDEQYF. The CDR3 bases are TGTGCCAGCAGCCAAGAGACAGGGTCCGACGAGCAGTACTTC.

This clone was seen a single time. The chain carries TRBV11-3 and TRBJ2-7; TRBD2 aligns across 7 bases. There are 16 residues in the CDR3. Trimming took 6 bases from V and 5 from J; bases not matched to a gene: 16. Germline CDR1 and CDR2: SGHNT and YENEEA. CDR3 residues: CASSRPVGGGPNEQYF. CDR3 nucleotide sequence: TGTGCCAGCAGTCGTCCCGTCGGGGGAGGGCCTAACGAGCAGTACTTC.

The chain has TRBV9 and TRBJ2-1; 7 bases agree with TRBD2. CDR3 size: 16 residues. V lost 0 bases to trimming and J lost 3 bases; unmatched junction nucleotides: 6. CDR1 is SGDLS, CDR2 YYNGEE, per germline. CDR3 sequence: CASSVGSAGDYNEQFF. The CDR3 DNA reads TGTGCCAGCAGCGTAGGTTCTGCGGGAGACTACAATGAGCAGTTCTTC.

The chain is built from TRBV6-1 and TRBJ2-3; D gene ambiguous. Per the germline V gene, CDR1 is MNHNS and CDR2 is SASEGT. This CDR3 is 12 amino acids long. V was pared by 8 bases and J by 6 bases, with 12 bases between. The CDR3 region has the DNA TGTGCCAGCCGAGAAGGATGGGATACGCAGTATTTT. It translates to CASREGWDTQYF.

V and J are TRBV5-6 and TRBJ1-6; D might be TRBD1 (5 bases). Germline lookup yields CDR1 SGHDT and CDR2 YYEEEE. The CDR3 consists of 14 residues. V gave up 4 bases and J gave up 7 bases, with 12 bases separating them. The CDR3 loop is CASSPWGGNSPLHF. CDR3 nucleotides: TGTGCCAGCAGCCCCTGGGGGGGAAATTCACCCCTCCACTTT.

The chain combines TRBV25-1 with TRBJ2-5; no clear D gene. The CDR3 runs to 10 residues. Germline assignment: CDR1 MGHDK and CDR2 SYGVNS. The germline V and J ends were trimmed by 5 bases and 5 bases, with 3 bases remaining between them. CDR3 protein: CASSFETQYF. CDR3 bases: TGTGCCAGCAGTTTCGAGACCCAGTACTTC.

V gene TRBV6-5 combines with J gene TRBJ1-1, with D hard to call. The CDR3 totals 14 residues. CDR1 and CDR2 (germline): MNHEY, SVGAGI. The germline V and J ends were trimmed by 0 bases and 3 bases, with 8 bases remaining between them. Here the CDR3 reads CASSYSGGDTEAFF. In DNA form, the CDR3 reads TGTGCCAGCAGTTACTCAGGTGGAGACACTGAAGCTTTCTTT.

This clone occurred once. V usage is TRBV28 and J usage is TRBJ2-7; D gene uncertain. V was clipped by 3 bases and J by 6 bases, with 6 bases between them. This CDR3 comprises 11 residues. Germline loops: CDR1 MDHEN, CDR2 SYDVKM. The CDR3 DNA is TGTGCCAGCAGTTTGCGACGCGAGCAGTACTTC. It is translated as CASSLRREQYF.

This chain uses TRBV28 with TRBJ2-7, with a possible D match to TRBD1 (5 bases). There are 14 residues in the CDR3. V was trimmed by 8 bases and J by 4 bases, leaving 18 bases between them. The V gene's germline CDR1 is MDHEN and CDR2 SYDVKM. For the CDR3, the DNA is TGTGCCAGCCGCCCCCCAGGGCGAGCATACGAGCAGTACTTC. It translates to CASRPPGRAYEQYF.

J is TRBJ2-5 and V is TRBV6-5, with 8 bases lining up with TRBD2. Trimming at V came to 6 bases and at J to 5 bases, leaving 8 bases not matched to a gene. CDR1 MNHEY and CDR2 SVGAGI come from the germline V gene. The CDR3 is made up of 14 amino acids. The CDR3: CASRGSGRGETQYF. As DNA, the CDR3 is TGTGCCAGCAGGGGGAGCGGGAGAGGGGAGACCCAGTACTTC.

J is TRBJ2-7 and V is TRBV7-9; possible D gene TRBD1, 5 bases. V was pared by 5 bases and J by 2 bases, with 16 bases between. Germline CDR1 reads SEHNR; CDR2 reads FQNEAQ (reference sequence). The CDR3 consists of 15 residues. In DNA, the CDR3 is TGTGCCAGCAGCCCCCCGGATGGGGCGACCTACGAGCAGTACTTC. Its protein product is CASSPPDGATYEQYF. The full variable domain, in which reference TRBV7-9 and TRBJ2-7 provide the parts outside the CDR3, is DTGVSQNPRHKITKRGQNVTFRCDPISEHNRLYWYRQTLGQGPEFLTYFQNEAQLEKSRLLSDRFSAERPKGSFSTLEIQRTEQGDSAMYLCASSPPDGATYEQYFGPGTRLTVT.

The chain has TRBV19 and TRBJ2-1; 14 nucleotides match TRBD2. V shed 5 bases and J 6 bases; nucleotides not matched to a gene: 9. CDR3 length equals 17 residues. The germline gives CDR1 LNHDA, CDR2 SQIVND (reference sequence). CDR3 sequence: CASSGGLAGGGRNEQFF. The CDR3 region has the DNA TGTGCCAGTAGTGGTGGACTAGCGGGAGGAGGTCGCAATGAGCAGTTCTTC.